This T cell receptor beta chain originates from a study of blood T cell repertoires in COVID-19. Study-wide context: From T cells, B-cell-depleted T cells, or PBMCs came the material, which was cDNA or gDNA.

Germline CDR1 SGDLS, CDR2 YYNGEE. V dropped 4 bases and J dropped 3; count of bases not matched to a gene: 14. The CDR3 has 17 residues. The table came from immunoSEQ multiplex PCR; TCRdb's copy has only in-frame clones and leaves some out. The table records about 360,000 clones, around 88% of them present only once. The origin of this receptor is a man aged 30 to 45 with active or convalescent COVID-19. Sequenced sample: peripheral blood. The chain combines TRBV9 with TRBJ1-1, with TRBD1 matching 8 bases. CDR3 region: CASSPRGQGLGDTEAFF. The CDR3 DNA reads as TGTGCCAGCAGCCCACGTGGACAGGGCTTGGGCGACACTGAAGCTTTCTTT.